A single sample is the source of the 9 T cell receptor delta chains below, sequenced in a study of Vδ1+ human thymocytes (dated by TCRdb to 2016 to 2018). Paper-wide results and their limitations: The thymic TRG and TRD repertoires appeared highly polyclonal, with Gaussian CDR3 length distributions, in contrast to the oligoclonal repertoires of peripheral blood.

Sequencing used an Illumina MiSeq. RNA was extracted with the RNeasy mini kit and reverse transcribed using Superscript III. Multiplex PCR was used to generate CDR3 amplicons, with pooled V-gene forward primers and a constant-region reverse primer carrying Illumina adaptor overhangs. After TCRdb called clones again from the public reads with CATT, rows with identical DNA were merged. This sample lists roughly 56,000 delta-chain clones; more than 12% were detected once. The ten largest clones add up to about 0.4% of the sample. The antigens for these receptors are not known. Sequencing was performed on Vdelta1+ gamma-delta thymocytes from the thymus. What the cell subset or site label conveys for this sample: FACS-sorted CD3+ TCRalphabeta- TCRVdelta1+ TCRVdelta2- thymocytes. The receptors originated from a girl under two years old who had congenital heart surgery.

This clone occurred once. This clone may be a read error of a much larger clone one base away. Other DNA sequences in the same sample also yield this CDR3. The genes are TRDV2 and TRDJ3; D is undetermined. Germline V CDR1 and CDR2: GEAIGNYY, EKD. The CDR3 has 15 amino acids. V was cut by 5 bases and J by 1 base, with 8 bases left in between. CDR3 bases: TGTGCCTGTGGTAATGGGTCCTGGGACACCCGACAGATGTTTTTC. Amino acid sequence: CACGNGSWDTRQMFF.

This clone has more than one count but fewer than ten. The chain has TRDV1 and TRDJ1; 7 bases agree with TRDD3. Per the germline V gene, CDR1 is TSWWSYY and CDR2 is QGS. This CDR3 contains 19 residues. V trimming: 3 bases; J trimming: 4 bases; junction bases outside the gene matches: 20. CDR3 sequence (DNA): TGTGCTCTTGGGGAGGGTTCCTTTGCCGGGGGATCGTTCGGCGATAAACTCATCTTT. Protein sequence: CALGEGSFAGGSFGDKLIF.

This clone was seen more than once but under ten times. The junction does not match germline at one end; this may be a read error. The rearrangement links TRDV2 to TRDJ1; unclear D gene. The CDR3 runs 13 residues. Germline V gene data show CDR1 as GEAIGNYY and CDR2 as EKD. In DNA, the CDR3 is TGTGCCTGTGACACCGGAGGTCCCGATAGACTCATCTTT. It translates to CACDTGGPDRLIF.

This clone was observed a few times. This rearrangement joins TRDV1 to TRDJ1; 10 positions agree with TRDD3. CDR1 is TSWWSYY and CDR2 is QGS in the germline V gene. This CDR3 comprises 18 residues. Trimming removed 3 bases from V and 3 bases from J; junction bases left unmatched: 13. CDR3 sequence (DNA): TGTGCTCTTGGGGACATTATCGGAGTGGGGGATACCTCCGATAAACTCATCTTT. It specifies CALGDIIGVGDTSDKLIF.

J is TRDJ1 and V is TRDV1; a possible D gene is TRDD3 (7 bases). The CDR3 runs to 23 residues. Germline V lookup: CDR1 TSWWSYY, CDR2 QGS. Trimming cost V 3 bases and J 3 bases, with 38 bases left between them. In DNA, the CDR3 is TGTGCTCTTGGGGACCCCCTAGGGGTCCTACTCCCGGCGGGGGATGGGACGTCCGATAAACTCATCTTT. As protein: CALGDPLGVLLPAGDGTSDKLIF.

In this sample, this clone turned up a few times. This chain connects TRDV1 to TRDJ1, with D unclear. CDR1 is TSWWSYY and CDR2 is QGS in the germline V gene. The V gene lost 5 bases and the J gene lost 1 base, with 20 bases spanning the gap. The CDR3 runs to 17 residues. CDR3 region: CALGTPTPDQSTDKLIF. Here the CDR3 DNA reads TGTGCTCTTGGGACCCCGACTCCGGATCAGAGCACCGATAAACTCATCTTT.

The V call is TRDV1, the J call TRDJ1; D perhaps matches TRDD3 (6 bases). Germline V CDR1 and CDR2: TSWWSYY, QGS. The CDR3 runs 13 residues. V lost 5 bases and J lost 8, with 15 bases in between. CDR3 coding DNA: TGTGCTCTTGGGAAGACTGGGAGACAAAAACTCATCTTT. It encodes CALGKTGRQKLIF.

V gene TRDV1 combines with J gene TRDJ1; 9 bases are shared with TRDD3. The length of the CDR3 is 20 residues. The J segment lost 0 bases and the V segment lost 6 bases, leaving 20 bases of the junction unmatched. Germline values: CDR1 TSWWSYY, CDR2 QGS. The CDR3 bases are TGTGCTCTTGGTCGCCGGGGGGCACTGGGGGAACCCTTATACACCGATAAACTCATCTTT. It is translated as CALGRRGALGEPLYTDKLIF.

The chain couples TRDV1 to TRDJ1; 10 nucleotides line up with TRDD3. The V gene's germline CDR1 is TSWWSYY and CDR2 QGS. The CDR3 length is 18 residues. V trimming: 3 bases; J trimming: 2 bases; junction bases outside the gene matches: 12. CDR3 in amino acids: CALGDGQTGGLITDKLIF. The CDR3 DNA is TGTGCTCTTGGGGATGGCCAGACTGGGGGATTAATAACCGATAAACTCATCTTT.